A selection of T cell receptor beta chains follows, all from one sample in a study of blood T cell repertoires in COVID-19. TCRdb keeps only in-frame clones here, not all; method: immunoSEQ multiplex PCR. The sample contains about 280,000 clones, about 90% of which appear only once. The material sequenced was peripheral blood. The receptor set was obtained from a woman between 25 and 40 years old with COVID-19, enrolled during active disease. The CDR3 runs from the conserved cysteine through the conserved F or W. The D gene is left open where the match is weak. Clone size is not always given. Where it is, it says once, few, many or a class for expanded clones.

abundance	v_gene	j_gene	len	d_gene	CDR3aa	CDR3nt
-	TRBV5-5	TRBJ1-1	13	-	CASSLGRNTEAFF	TGTGCCAGCAGCTTGGGTAGGAACACTGAAGCTTTCTTT
-	TRBV9	TRBJ2-5	18	TRBD2	CASSVGLAGGPFRETQYF	TGTGCCAGCAGCGTTGGACTAGCGGGGGGGCCGTTCCGGGAGACCCAGTACTTC
-	TRBV5-1	TRBJ1-2	15	-	CASSLPGGTNYGYTF	TGCGCCAGCAGCTTGCCCGGGGGTACTAACTATGGCTACACCTTC
-	TRBV7-9	TRBJ1-5	19	TRBD1	CASSYSPGTGVRSNQPQHF	TGTGCCAGCAGCTATAGTCCCGGGACAGGGGTTCGAAGCAATCAGCCCCAGCATTTT
once	TRBV5-1	TRBJ1-1	21	TRBD1	CASSLARGQGLENRGNTEAFF	TGCGCCAGCAGCTTGGCGCGGGGACAGGGCCTCGAAAATAGAGGGAACACTGAAGCTTTCTTT
-	TRBV10-2	TRBJ1-1	15	-	CASSLKTTGNTEAFF	TGCGCCAGCAGTTTGAAAACGACAGGAAACACTGAAGCTTTCTTT
-	TRBV10-2	TRBJ1-5	14	-	CASREGGSNQPQHF	TGCGCCAGCCGAGAGGGCGGATCCAATCAGCCCCAGCATTTT
-	TRBV28	TRBJ2-6	16	-	CASSSYRGSGANVLTF	TGTGCCAGCAGTAGCTACCGGGGCTCTGGGGCCAACGTCCTGACTTTC
-	TRBV4-2	TRBJ2-1	13	TRBD2	CASSQQRGAEQFF	TGTGCCAGCAGCCAACAGCGGGGGGCTGAGCAGTTCTTC
-	TRBV3-1/TRBV3-2	TRBJ1-2	14	-	CASSQEGRGGGYTF	TGTGCCAGCAGCCAAGAGGGGAGGGGAGGTGGCTACACCTTC
-	TRBV29-1	TRBJ2-5	14	-	CSVRPGLARETQYF	TGCAGCGTTCGCCCGGGACTTGCCCGGGAGACCCAGTACTTC
-	TRBV6-5	TRBJ1-1	12	-	CASTPDNTEAFF	TGTGCCAGCACCCCAGATAACACTGAAGCTTTCTTT
-	TRBV6-5	TRBJ2-1	11	-	CASSPYNEQFF	TGTGCCAGCAGCCCATACAATGAGCAGTTCTTC
-	TRBV30	TRBJ2-5	13	-	CAWSVLTSETQYF	TGTGCCTGGAGTGTACTAACCTCCGAGACCCAGTACTTC
-	TRBV2	TRBJ1-2	14	TRBD1	CASSEAWTGHGYTF	TGTGCCAGCAGTGAAGCGTGGACAGGCCATGGCTACACCTTC
-	TRBV7-2	TRBJ2-2	17	TRBD2	CASSYWTSGMNTGELFF	TGTGCCAGCAGCTACTGGACTAGCGGGATGAACACCGGGGAGCTGTTTTTT
-	TRBV5-4	TRBJ2-5	14	TRBD2	CASSPGLAGWTQYF	TGTGCCAGCAGTCCCGGACTAGCGGGGTGGACCCAGTACTTC
-	TRBV5-8	TRBJ2-2	15	-	CASSSRSRGTGELFF	TGTGCCAGCAGCTCTCGGTCCCGGGGCACCGGGGAGCTGTTTTTT
-	TRBV19	TRBJ1-1	10	-	CASKNTEAFF	TGTGCCAGCAAGAACACTGAAGCTTTCTTT
-	TRBV20-1	TRBJ2-3	8	-	CRPLAQYF	TGCAGACCACTAGCGCAGTATTTT
-	TRBV10-1	TRBJ2-1	15	TRBD1	CASSEFKGAPNEQFF	TGCGCCAGCAGTGAGTTCAAGGGGGCCCCGAATGAGCAGTTCTTC
-	TRBV27	TRBJ2-1	16	TRBD1	CASSLGGGTGVNEQFF	TGTGCCAGCAGCCTAGGAGGAGGGACAGGGGTTAATGAGCAGTTCTTC
-	TRBV11-3	TRBJ1-2	15	-	CASSPLRQVNYGYTF	TGTGCCAGCAGCCCTCTCCGGCAGGTTAACTATGGCTACACCTTC
-	TRBV23-1	TRBJ2-7	10	-	CAPTGYEQYF	TGCGCCCCTACAGGCTACGAGCAGTACTTC
-	TRBV6-5	TRBJ1-4	15	TRBD1	CASARTGPSFEKLFF	TGTGCCAGCGCCCGGACAGGGCCTTCGTTTGAAAAACTGTTTTTT
-	TRBV7-9	TRBJ1-3	14	TRBD1	CASRSTGRIDTIYF	TGTGCCAGCAGATCGACAGGGAGAATCGACACCATATATTTT
-	TRBV5-3	TRBJ2-1	21	TRBD1	CARRFRPGQGAREGVYNEQFF	TGTGCCAGAAGGTTCCGACCGGGACAGGGGGCGCGTGAGGGAGTCTACAATGAGCAGTTCTTC
-	TRBV25-1	TRBJ1-2	14	-	CASSENRPRYGYTF	TGTGCCAGCAGTGAAAACCGACCTAGGTATGGCTACACCTTC
-	TRBV6-1	TRBJ1-2	13	-	CASSESWTNGYTF	TGTGCCAGCAGTGAATCTTGGACAAATGGCTACACCTTC
-	TRBV24-1	TRBJ2-3	17	-	CAEVLAAKTSSTDTQYF	TGTGCCGAAGTGTTGGCAGCGAAAACTTCTAGCACAGATACGCAGTATTTT
-	TRBV12-3/TRBV12-4	TRBJ2-5	13	TRBD1	CASSDRDQETQYF	TGTGCCAGCAGCGACAGGGATCAAGAGACCCAGTACTTC
-	TRBV24-1	TRBJ2-3	13	-	CATSDTSTDTQYF	TGTGCCACCAGTGATACTAGCACAGATACGCAGTATTTT
-	TRBV6-5	TRBJ1-2	16	-	CASSYYDGRINYGYTF	TGTGCCAGCAGTTACTACGACGGGAGAATTAACTATGGCTACACCTTC
-	TRBV6-1	TRBJ1-4	17	-	CASSVWGGHRDDEKLFF	TGTGCCAGCAGTGTTTGGGGGGGCCACAGGGACGATGAAAAACTGTTTTTT
-	TRBV6-5	TRBJ1-1	13	-	CASRSPENTEAFF	TGTGCCAGCAGATCCCCAGAGAACACTGAAGCTTTCTTT
-	TRBV5-1	TRBJ2-5	16	TRBD2	CASSFRPAGDQETQYF	TGCGCCAGCAGCTTCCGGCCAGCGGGGGACCAAGAGACCCAGTACTTC
-	TRBV18	TRBJ1-5	14	-	CASSLWEDNQPQHF	TGTGCCAGCTCACTGTGGGAGGACAATCAGCCCCAGCATTTT
-	TRBV6-6	TRBJ2-1	13	TRBD1	CASKYQGANEQFF	TGTGCCAGCAAATACCAGGGGGCGAATGAGCAGTTCTTC
-	TRBV28	TRBJ2-6	16	-	CASSFRGLSGANVLTF	TGTGCCAGCAGTTTTAGGGGCTTATCCGGGGCCAACGTCCTGACTTTC
-	TRBV5-6	TRBJ2-7	14	TRBD1	CASSLLTGGYEQYF	TGTGCCAGCAGCCTTTTGACAGGGGGCTACGAGCAGTACTTC
-	TRBV5-1	TRBJ1-1	15	-	CASSSEGSKNTEAFF	TGCGCCAGCAGCTCGGAGGGGAGTAAGAACACTGAAGCTTTCTTT
-	TRBV19	TRBJ1-2	15	-	CASSITGRVVYGYTF	TGTGCCAGTAGTATAACTGGCAGGGTGGTGTATGGCTACACCTTC
-	TRBV5-6	TRBJ2-5	16	TRBD1	CASSLISTGQRATQYF	TGTGCCAGCAGCTTGATATCGACAGGGCAGAGAGCGACCCAGTACTTC
-	TRBV6-5	TRBJ1-3	14	TRBD1	CASRADRAGNTIYF	TGTGCCAGCAGAGCGGACAGGGCTGGAAACACCATATATTTT
once	TRBV19	TRBJ1-2	15	-	CASSTDRSRFYGYTF	TGTGCCAGTAGTACCGACAGGTCGCGATTTTATGGCTACACCTTC
once	TRBV27	TRBJ1-4	19	TRBD1	CASSSPWGQPIHRREKLFF	TGTGCCAGCAGTTCCCCTTGGGGACAGCCAATCCACCGCCGGGAAAAACTGTTTTTT
once	TRBV19	TRBJ1-5	14	-	CASTLSQVNQPQHF	TGTGCCAGTACCCTGAGTCAAGTTAATCAGCCCCAGCATTTT
-	TRBV28	TRBJ1-2	14	-	CASSARRWGTTYTF	TGTGCCAGCAGTGCCCGACGTTGGGGGACTACATACACCTTC
-	TRBV7-9	TRBJ1-1	15	-	CASSQIQGINTEAFF	TGTGCCAGCAGCCAGATACAGGGAATAAACACTGAAGCTTTCTTT
-	TRBV6-5	TRBJ2-7	14	TRBD1	CAGNRGPGPYEQYF	TGTGCCGGCAACAGGGGTCCTGGGCCTTACGAGCAGTACTTC
-	TRBV12-5	TRBJ2-7	15	-	CASGPEGGVTYEQYF	TGTGCTAGTGGTCCCGAAGGCGGGGTTACCTACGAGCAGTACTTC
few	TRBV7-9	TRBJ1-2	14	-	CASSSRGNMDGYTF	TGTGCCAGCAGCTCCCGGGGTAACATGGATGGCTACACCTTC
-	TRBV18	TRBJ1-2	16	TRBD1	CASSPPTGGAYYGYTF	TGTGCCAGCTCACCACCGACAGGGGGCGCCTACTATGGCTACACCTTC
-	TRBV4-1	TRBJ1-1	15	TRBD1	CASSQRVTGIFEAFF	TGCGCCAGCAGCCAGAGGGTGACAGGGATATTTGAAGCTTTCTTT
-	TRBV6-2/TRBV6-3	TRBJ1-5	14	-	CASSWTARGRPQHF	TGTGCCAGCAGTTGGACAGCGAGGGGCCGGCCCCAGCATTTT
-	TRBV5-4	TRBJ1-3	13	-	CASSLRGGNTIYF	TGTGCCAGCAGTCTGAGAGGGGGAAACACCATATATTTT
-	TRBV12-5	TRBJ1-1	13	-	CASGSPRGGEAFF	TGTGCTAGTGGTTCCCCACGGGGGGGTGAAGCTTTCTTT
-	TRBV19	TRBJ2-7	12	-	CAAAGQSYEQYF	TGTGCCGCGGCGGGGCAGTCCTACGAGCAGTACTTC
-	TRBV6-5	TRBJ1-1	14	-	CASSYSRAPTEAFF	TGTGCCAGCAGTTACTCAAGAGCGCCCACTGAAGCTTTCTTT